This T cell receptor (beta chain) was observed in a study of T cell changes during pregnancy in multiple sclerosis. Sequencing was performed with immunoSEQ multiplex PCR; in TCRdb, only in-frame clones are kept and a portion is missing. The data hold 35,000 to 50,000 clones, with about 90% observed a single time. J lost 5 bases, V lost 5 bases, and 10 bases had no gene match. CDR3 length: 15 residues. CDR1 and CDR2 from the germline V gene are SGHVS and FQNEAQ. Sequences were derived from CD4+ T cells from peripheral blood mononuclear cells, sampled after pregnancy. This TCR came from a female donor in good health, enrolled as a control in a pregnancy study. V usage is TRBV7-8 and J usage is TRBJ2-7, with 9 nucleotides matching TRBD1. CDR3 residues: CASSPPGQGGHEQYF. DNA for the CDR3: TGTGCCAGCAGCCCCCCGGGACAGGGTGGCCACGAGCAGTACTTC.